The 6 T cell receptor beta chains below were found in one sample sequenced in a study of T cells in Graves' hyperthyroidism and ophthalmopathy. Amplified TCR beta CDR3 regions came from RNA transcripts. HTBI primers were used for first-round RT-PCR of the TCR CDR3. TCRdb analysed the multiplex PCR reads with MiXCR anew, one entry per CDR3 protein. The sample consists of about 150,000 distinct CDR3 sequences, over 20% of them appearing once. Sequenced: blood. Source of these receptors: a woman aged 50 to 65 with Graves' hyperthyroidism that later progressed to Graves' ophthalmopathy.

This clonotype has ten or more counts. This chain uses TRBV20-1 with TRBJ1-5; the D gene is possibly TRBD1 (5 bases). Germline V gene lookup returns CDR1 DFQATT and CDR2 SNEGSKA (reference sequence). Trimming shortened V by 2 bases and J by 7 bases, and 12 bases separated the two germline ends. CDR3 length: 13 amino acids. As DNA, the CDR3 is TGCAGTGCTAGACCTCTTGGGACCCAGCCCCAGCATTTT. Its translation: CSARPLGTQPQHF.

This clonotype was observed at least ten times. This chain joins TRBV19 and TRBJ2-7, with D possibly TRBD1 on 5 matching bases. Per the germline V gene, CDR1 is LNHDA and CDR2 is SQIVND (reference sequence). V lost 1 base to trimming and J lost 3 bases, with 7 bases between them. The CDR3 is made up of 13 amino acids. The CDR3 protein is CASSIGGGYEQYF. In DNA form, the CDR3 reads TGTGCCAGTAGTATAGGGGGCGGCTACGAGCAGTACTTC.

Concerning this clonotype: A much larger clone sits a single nucleotide away, making a read error possible. The chain carries TRBV7-8 and TRBJ1-1; no firm D call. CDR1 is SGHVS, CDR2 FQNEAQ, per germline. The CDR3 sequence is 14 residues long. DNA for the CDR3: TGTGCCAGCAGCTTTGCGGATATCAACATTGAAGCTTTCTTT. Amino acids: CASSFADINIEAFF.

This clonotype was found many times. V usage is TRBV28 and J usage is TRBJ1-1; D unclear. Trimming stripped 1 base from V and 1 base from J, with 7 bases between. Germline lookup yields CDR1 MDHEN and CDR2 SYDVKM. The CDR3 spans 14 residues. The DNA for the CDR3 is TGTGCCAGCAGTTTATACCTTAAGAACACTGAAGCTTTCTTT. Protein: CASSLYLKNTEAFF.

This clonotype was counted a few times. The V and J genes are TRBV5-1 and TRBJ2-5, with 10 positions matching TRBD2. V trimming: 3 bases; J trimming: 2 bases; junction bases outside the gene matches: 7. The CDR3 extends over 16 amino acids. The V gene's germline CDR1 is SGHRS and CDR2 YFSETQ. The CDR3 sequence: CASSYASGSRQETQYF. The CDR3 DNA sequence: TGCGCCAGCAGCTACGCTAGCGGGAGCCGGCAAGAGACCCAGTACTTC. Full variable domain (missing parts from reference TRBV5-1 and TRBJ2-5): KAGVTQTPRYLIKTRGQQVTLSCSPISGHRSVSWYQQTPGQGLQFLFEYFSETQRNKGNFPGRFSGRQFSNSRSEMNVSTLELGDSALYLCASSYASGSRQETQYFGPGTRLLVL.

The V call is TRBV10-3, the J call TRBJ1-1; D unresolved. The CDR3 runs 13 residues. Trimming stripped 6 bases from V and 1 base from J, with 9 bases between. CDR1 is ENHRY and CDR2 is SYGVKD in the germline V gene. CDR3 sequence (DNA): TGTGCCATCAGGGAAGACAAGAACACTGAAGCTTTCTTT. This translates into CAIREDKNTEAFF.